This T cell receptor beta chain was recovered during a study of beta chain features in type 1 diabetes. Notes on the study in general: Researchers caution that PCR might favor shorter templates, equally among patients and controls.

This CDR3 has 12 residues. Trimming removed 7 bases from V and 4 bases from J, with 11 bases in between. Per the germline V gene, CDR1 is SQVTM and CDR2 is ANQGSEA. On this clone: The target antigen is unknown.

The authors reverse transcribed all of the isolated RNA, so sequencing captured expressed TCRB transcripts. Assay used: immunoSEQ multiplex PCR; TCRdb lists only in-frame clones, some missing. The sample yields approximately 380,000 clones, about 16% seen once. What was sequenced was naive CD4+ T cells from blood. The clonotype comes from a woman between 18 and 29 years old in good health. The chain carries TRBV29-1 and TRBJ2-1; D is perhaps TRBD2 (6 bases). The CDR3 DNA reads TGCAGCGGGGGGGAGCGATACAATGAGCAGTTCTTC. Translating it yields CSGGERYNEQFF.